This T cell receptor (beta chain) was recovered during a study of T cell changes during pregnancy in multiple sclerosis. Germline CDR1 is MGHRA and CDR2 is YSYEKL. V dropped 1 base and J dropped 8; count of bases not matched to a gene: 4. The CDR3 totals 13 residues. Only in-frame clones appear in the TCRdb table, and some are missing; sequencing was by immunoSEQ multiplex PCR. The table lists 37,000 or so clones, 91% of them singletons. The clonotype comes from a female donor in good health, enrolled as a control in a pregnancy study. This chain links TRBV4-1 with TRBJ1-1; 7 bases match TRBD1. The specimen was CD4+ T cells from peripheral blood mononuclear cells, collected in the second trimester of pregnancy. CDR3 bases: TGCGCCAGCAGCCAAGGGGCGGACAGGGAAGCTTTCTTT. Its protein is CASSQGADREAFF.